A single sample gave rise to the 29 T cell receptor delta chains below, sequenced in a study of gamma-delta T cells after stem cell transplantation. TCRdb reanalysed the RT-PCR reads via CATT. The sample contains some 13,000 delta-chain clones, approximately 31% of which appear only once. Sequencing was carried out using gamma-delta T cells. These receptors originate from a human donor. It is not recorded whose cells these are; they may come from a transplant donor.

The chain is built from TRAV29/DV5 and TRDJ3, with a weak D call TRDD3 (5 bases). With 0 bases removed from V and 0 bases from J, the gap between germline ends came to 13 bases. The CDR3 length is 18 residues. Germline CDR1 is NSMFDY and CDR2 is ISSIKDK. The CDR3 DNA follows: TGTGCAGCAAGCGGGGATCGAGGGAGCTCCTGGGACACCCGACAGATGTTTTTC. Its protein product is CAASGDRGSSWDTRQMFF.

V gene TRDV2 combines with J gene TRDJ1; 8 positions agree with TRDD3. CDR1 is GEAIGNYY and CDR2 is EKD in the germline V gene. There are 16 residues in the CDR3. Trimming took 3 bases from V and 0 from J; bases not matched to a gene: 8. CDR3 in amino acids: CACDLLGAEYTDKLIF. Written as DNA, the CDR3 is TGTGCCTGTGACCTACTGGGGGCCGAGTACACCGATAAACTCATCTTT.

With respect to this clone: Mismatch with germline at one junction end may stem from a read error. The chain has TRDV1 and TRDJ1; weak D call: TRDD3 (5 bases). In germline, CDR1 is TSWWSYY, CDR2 QGS. The CDR3 length is 19 residues. As DNA, the CDR3 is TGTGCTATTGGGGAAGTAGGTAGAAACCACTTCGCCTGGGAGCCTAAACTCATCTTT. It codes for CAIGEVGRNHFAWEPKLIF.

This chain uses TRDV1 with TRDJ1, with D perhaps matching TRDD2 or TRDD3 (6 bases each). Germline V CDR1 and CDR2: TSWWSYY, QGS. Trimming stripped 2 bases from V and 3 bases from J, with 28 bases between. The CDR3 is 20 residues long. DNA of the CDR3: TGTGCTCTTGGGGAAGGGGTCCTACCGAAGAGACGTGGGGGCTCCGATAAACTCATCTTT. Translating gives CALGEGVLPKRRGGSDKLIF.

This clone was counted a few times. The V gene is TRDV3, the J gene TRDJ1, with a tentative D call TRDD2 (7 bases). Deletions cut 3 bases from V and 0 bases from J, with 26 bases between. The CDR3 is 18 residues long. Germline V gene data show CDR1 as TVYSNPD and CDR2 as GDNSRS (reference sequence). CDR3: CALWGFLPLRGDTDKLIF. The CDR3, as DNA: TGTGCCTTATGGGGGTTCCTACCTTTACGGGGGGACACCGATAAACTCATCTTT.

This clone ranks as medium-sized (0.01 to 0.1%). This chain connects TRDV2 to TRDJ1; 12 bases fit TRDD3. Looked up from germline, CDR1 is GEAIGNYY and CDR2 is EKD. After removal of 0 bases from V and 1 base from J, the junction contained 5 bases not matched to a gene. The CDR3 extends over 17 amino acids. Here the CDR3 reads CACDTRTGGYPTDKLIF. The DNA for the CDR3 is TGTGCCTGTGACACCCGTACTGGGGGATACCCCACCGATAAACTCATCTTT.

This clone was seen a few times. The chain carries TRDV1 and TRDJ1; 7 bases line up with TRDD3. The CDR3 runs to 22 residues. Germline V CDR1 and CDR2: TSWWSYY, QGS. Trimming cost V 3 bases and J 5 bases; bases outside gene matches: 30. In DNA, the CDR3 is TGTGCTCTTGGGGATTACTGGGGACCGAACTTTGGTAATCCCGATCCGTATGATAAACTCATCTTT. Protein: CALGDYWGPNFGNPDPYDKLIF.

The rearrangement joins TRDV2 to TRDJ1; no reliable D call. This CDR3 comprises 15 residues. Germline values: CDR1 GEAIGNYY, CDR2 EKD. The germline V and J ends were trimmed by 2 bases and 0 bases, with 12 bases remaining between them. Written as DNA, the CDR3 is TGTGCCTGTGACATTGGTGCTGGATACACCGATAAACTCATCTTT. As protein: CACDIGAGYTDKLIF.

This chain links TRDV1 with TRDJ1, with D unresolved. V shed 1 base and J shed 0 bases, with 18 bases lying between them. In germline, CDR1 is TSWWSYY, CDR2 QGS. The CDR3 covers 18 residues. Written as DNA, the CDR3 is TGTGCTCTTGGGGAACAATTAAGCCATTATGTAAACACCGATAAACTCATCTTT. This gives the protein CALGEQLSHYVNTDKLIF.

The rearrangement uses TRDV3 and TRDJ1; D is undetermined. Trimming took off 1 base at V and 3 bases at J, with 27 bases between the two ends. The CDR3 is 18 amino acids. Per the germline V gene, CDR1 is TVYSNPD and CDR2 is GDNSRS (reference sequence). CDR3 sequence: CAFKTVNTTRYTPDKLIF. CDR3 bases: TGTGCCTTTAAAACGGTTAATACCACCCGATATACACCCGATAAACTCATCTTT.

Comment on this clone: An end of the junction differs from the germline gene, which may be a read error. The chain couples TRDV2 to TRDJ3; 9 bases agree with TRDD3. CDR1 is GEAIGNYY, CDR2 EKD, per germline. The CDR3 sequence is 18 residues long. The CDR3 nucleotides are TGTGCCTGTGACACCGCGCTGGGGGATTCCTGGTACACCCTACAGATGTTTTTC. Its protein product is CACDTALGDSWYTLQMFF.

The chain recombines TRDV1 with TRDJ1, with 8 bases identical to TRDD3. The ends lost 1 base at V and 0 bases at J; junction bases unmatched: 34. Germline CDR1 is TSWWSYY and CDR2 is QGS. This CDR3 has 26 residues. The CDR3 protein is CALGEHWAWRTNGPYRTGGYTDKLIF. The CDR3 DNA sequence: TGTGCTCTTGGGGAACACTGGGCTTGGCGGACGAACGGCCCTTATCGTACTGGGGGGTACACCGATAAACTCATCTTT.

The chain couples TRDV1 to TRDJ1; 13 nucleotides align to TRDD3. CDR3 length: 21 residues. The J segment lost 6 bases and the V segment lost 2 bases, leaving 21 bases of the junction unmatched. CDR1 TSWWSYY and CDR2 QGS come from the germline V gene. The CDR3 protein is CALGENDNPRGNWGIRYKLIF. The CDR3 DNA reads as TGTGCTCTTGGGGAAAATGATAACCCCCGAGGCAACTGGGGGATACGGTATAAACTCATCTTT.

CDR3 amino acids: CACTDWGIRGLIF. CDR3 bases: TGTGCCTGTACTGACTGGGGGATACGAGGACTCATCTTT. V gene TRDV3 combines with J gene TRDJ1; 13 positions match TRDD3. Losses at the gene ends were 4 bases for V and 10 bases for J; bases not matched to a gene: 9. CDR1 is TVYSNPD, CDR2 GDNSRS, per germline (reference sequence). CDR3 length equals 13 residues.

This chain joins TRAV29/DV5 and TRDJ1; 12 bases are a match to TRDD3. The germline V gene encodes CDR1 NSMFDY and CDR2 ISSIKDK. V trimming: 0 bases; J trimming: 2 bases; junction bases outside the gene matches: 11. The CDR3 consists of 18 residues. The CDR3, as DNA: TGTGCAGCAAGCGCGCCAACTGGGGGATACCCACTTACCGATAAACTCATCTTT. Encoded protein: CAASAPTGGYPLTDKLIF.

This clone has just a few counts. J is TRDJ2 and V is TRDV2; 9 bases line up with TRDD3. V dropped 4 bases and J dropped 1; count of bases not matched to a gene: 9. The germline CDR1 and CDR2 sequences are GEAIGNYY and EKD. The CDR3 contains 17 residues. The CDR3 DNA reads as TGTGCCTGTGAGGGGGGGATACTTAATGTTTTGACAGCACAACTCTTCTTT. It encodes CACEGGILNVLTAQLFF.

The V gene is TRDV1, the J gene TRDJ1; a weak D match, TRDD3 (5 bases). Germline V gene data show CDR1 as TSWWSYY and CDR2 as QGS. V shed 2 bases and J shed 4 bases, with 17 bases lying between them. The CDR3 has 16 amino acids. This CDR3 reads CALGEIFDYTVDKLIF. As DNA, the CDR3 is TGTGCTCTTGGGGAAATATTCGACTATACGGTCGATAAACTCATCTTT.

This clone has just a few counts. The V and J genes are TRDV1 and TRDJ1; D is possibly TRDD3 (5 bases). V was cut by 5 bases and J by 0 bases, with 28 bases left in between. The CDR3 is made up of 20 amino acids. Germline loops: CDR1 TSWWSYY, CDR2 QGS. CDR3: CALGNFPRGLFLFNTDKLIF. The CDR3 DNA follows: TGTGCTCTTGGGAATTTCCCTAGGGGGCTCTTCTTATTTAACACCGATAAACTCATCTTT.

The chain couples TRDV1 to TRDJ1; the match to TRDD3 covers 7 bases. V was pared by 2 bases and J by 0 bases, with 24 bases of the junction left unmatched. The germline CDR1 and CDR2 sequences are TSWWSYY and QGS. There are 22 residues in the CDR3. DNA for the CDR3: TGTGCTCTTGGGGAAAAAGATTGGCGTGACTACTCTGGGGATAAGTACACCGATAAACTCATCTTT. Translated, it gives CALGEKDWRDYSGDKYTDKLIF.

This clone was counted between two and nine times. This sequence joins TRDV1 and TRDJ1; TRDD3 aligns across 8 bases. Per germline, CDR1 TSWWSYY and CDR2 QGS. The CDR3 sequence is 22 residues long. The V segment lost 3 bases and the J segment 0 bases; nucleotides outside the gene matches: 24. The CDR3 protein is CALGDSPLLGGPISSYTDKLIF. CDR3 coding DNA: TGTGCTCTTGGGGACAGCCCCCTACTGGGGGGCCCCATAAGTAGCTACACCGATAAACTCATCTTT.

The genes are TRDV3 and TRDJ1, with 9 nucleotides matching TRDD3. V trimming: 0 bases; J trimming: 0 bases; junction bases outside the gene matches: 23. This CDR3 has 21 residues. Per the germline V gene, CDR1 is TVYSNPD and CDR2 is GDNSRS (reference sequence). CDR3 DNA sequence: TGTGCCTTTAGTCCAGCGGGGGATACTAGTCCCAGAACGAAATACACCGATAAACTCATCTTT. Amino acid sequence: CAFSPAGDTSPRTKYTDKLIF.

The CDR3 sequence is CACDTYWGIGSWDTRQMFF. The CDR3 DNA reads as TGTGCCTGTGACACGTACTGGGGGATAGGCTCCTGGGACACCCGACAGATGTTTTTC. This chain links TRDV2 with TRDJ3; 11 bases line up with TRDD3. This CDR3 has 19 residues. The V gene's germline CDR1 is GEAIGNYY and CDR2 EKD. The trim removed 1 base at V and 0 bases at J, leaving 4 bases unmatched.

As for this clone: The sample has other DNA sequences that encode this CDR3 too. This chain connects TRDV2 to TRDJ3; TRDD3 matches 10 bases. Germline-derived CDR1 and CDR2 are GEAIGNYY and EKD. With V trimmed by 0 bases and J by 0 bases, 10 bases remained unmatched. The CDR3 length is 21 residues. CDR3 residues: CACDTVLLGDQSSWDTRQMFF. The CDR3 DNA is TGTGCCTGTGACACCGTACTACTGGGGGATCAGAGCTCCTGGGACACCCGACAGATGTTTTTC.

This clone was counted only a few times. This chain uses TRDV1 with TRDJ1; D remains ambiguous. The ends were cut back, 0 bases at V and 0 bases at J, with 8 bases in the middle. CDR3 length equals 15 residues. Germline CDR1 reads TSWWSYY; CDR2 reads QGS. The CDR3 here is CALGELKRYTDKLIF. CDR3 coding DNA: TGTGCTCTTGGGGAACTAAAGCGCTACACCGATAAACTCATCTTT.

This clone was seen a handful of times. The CDR3 spells CALAYESTGGYAESDKLIF. The DNA for the CDR3 is TGTGCTCTGGCCTACGAGAGTACTGGGGGATACGCGGAGTCCGATAAACTCATCTTT. The chain carries TRDV1 and TRDJ1, with TRDD3 identical over 13 bases. The germline V gene encodes CDR1 TSWWSYY and CDR2 QGS. The junction had 19 bases not matched to a gene; V was cut back by 9 bases and J by 3 bases. The CDR3 extends over 19 amino acids.

As concerns this clone: It may be a read error: a sequence one base away is much more abundant. V and J are TRDV2 and TRDJ2, with 10 bases lining up with TRDD3. Germline CDR1 reads GEAIGNYY; CDR2 reads EKD. The CDR3 spans 15 residues. Here the CDR3 reads CACDVLGDLTAHLFF. The CDR3 nucleotides read TGTGCCTGTGACGTACTGGGGGATTTGACAGCACACCTCTTCTTT.

V gene TRDV3 combines with J gene TRDJ1; TRDD2 is a possible D gene (6 bases). With 2 bases removed from V and 2 bases from J, the gap between germline ends came to 21 bases. This CDR3 spans 16 amino acids. CDR1 is TVYSNPD, CDR2 GDNSRS, per germline (reference sequence). DNA for the CDR3: TGTGCCTTTCCCCTCCTACGTGCGGGACCAACCGATAAACTCATCTTT. Protein: CAFPLLRAGPTDKLIF.

V usage is TRDV3 and J usage is TRDJ1, with TRDD3 identical over 12 bases. Germline lookup yields CDR1 TVYSNPD and CDR2 GDNSRS (reference sequence). Trimming removed 4 bases from V and 0 bases from J; junction bases left unmatched: 6. This CDR3 comprises 15 residues. The CDR3 coding sequence is TGTGCCTGTGGCTGGGGGATACGTCACACCGATAAACTCATCTTT. Amino acids: CACGWGIRHTDKLIF.

J is TRDJ2 and V is TRDV3; 13 nucleotides line up with TRDD3. The CDR3 totals 19 residues. Germline CDR1 is TVYSNPD and CDR2 is GDNSRS (reference sequence). J gave up 7 bases and V 3 bases, and 20 bases lay outside the gene matches. CDR3 sequence reads: CAFRTFYVTGGYAEAQLFF. CDR3 nucleotides: TGTGCCTTCCGAACATTCTACGTTACTGGGGGATACGCGGAAGCACAACTCTTCTTT.